The clone carrying this T cell receptor beta chain was recorded at least ten times. Its specificity is unknown. The CDR3 regions of TCR beta were amplified from RNA transcripts. The TCR CDR3 first-round RT-PCR relied on the HTBI primer set. TCRdb analysed the multiplex PCR reads with MiXCR anew, one entry per CDR3 protein. The sample holds around 600,000 distinct CDR3 sequences; about 15% are singletons and the top ten take around 13%. This sample stems from a study of T cells in Graves' hyperthyroidism and ophthalmopathy. Findings and caveats of the study: Ophthalmopathy got predicted by the model a median about six months before its onset. In blood, most of the thyroid clonotypes expanded above 0.001 were also present.

V shed 4 bases and J 0 bases; nucleotides not matched to a gene: 2. CDR1 and CDR2 (germline): ENHRY, SYGVKD. The CDR3 is 15 residues long. Together with thyroid ultrasound, orbital computed tomography, serum thyroxine and TRAb, clinical symptoms were used for diagnoses. Sequenced material: blood. The sequence was obtained from a woman in her fifties or sixties with Graves' ophthalmopathy. V usage is TRBV10-3 and J usage is TRBJ2-3, with 9 bases aligning to TRBD1. The chain's CDR3 is CAISGGTGSTDTQYF. The CDR3 DNA reads TGTGCCATCAGTGGTGGGACAGGGAGCACAGATACGCAGTATTTT.